The 24 T cell receptor beta chains below come from one sample, sequenced in a study of blood T cell repertoires in COVID-19. Generated by immunoSEQ multiplex PCR, the TCRdb table keeps only in-frame clones and is missing some. Of 24,000 or so clones listed, 86% are singletons. Material: peripheral blood. All receptors derive from an elderly woman with active or convalescent COVID-19.

The CDR3 region is CASSTGQNTEAFF. The CDR3 DNA sequence: TGTGCCAGCAGCACGGGACAGAACACTGAAGCTTTCTTT. The genes are TRBV11-2 and TRBJ1-1; D possibly corresponds to TRBD1 (6 bases). This CDR3 has 13 amino acids. Germline V gives CDR1 SGHAT, CDR2 FQNNGV. V was shortened by 5 bases and J by 1 base, with 8 bases between the two germline ends.

J is TRBJ2-1 and V is TRBV7-6, with TRBD1 matching over 9 bases. Losses at the gene ends were 5 bases for V and 7 bases for J; bases not matched to a gene: 6. Germline V lookup: CDR1 SGHVS, CDR2 FNYEAQ. There are 14 residues in the CDR3. This chain's CDR3 is CASSQPGQGNEQFF. The CDR3 coding sequence is TGTGCCAGCAGCCAGCCGGGACAGGGTAATGAGCAGTTCTTC.

Comment on this clone: The junction departs from germline at one end; a sequencing error may be responsible. For the CDR3, the DNA is TGTGCTAGCAGTGGGGGGGACAGTCCCCTGGGGTGGTACTTC. Protein: CASSGGDSPLGWYF. The chain couples TRBV2 to TRBJ2-7, with D perhaps matching TRBD1 or TRBD2 (7 bases each). Germline CDR1 SNHLY, CDR2 FYNNEI. The CDR3 is made up of 14 amino acids.

A few counts support this clone. This sequence joins TRBV11-2 and TRBJ1-1, with D perhaps TRBD1 (5 bases). The CDR3 totals 15 residues. Germline CDR1 reads SGHAT; CDR2 reads FQNNGV. V was shortened by 6 bases and J by 1 base, with 15 bases between the two germline ends. This CDR3 reads CASSITGERNTEAFF. CDR3 DNA sequence: TGTGCCAGCAGTATTACAGGCGAAAGGAACACTGAAGCTTTCTTT.

This clone turned up a few times. This chain connects TRBV7-2 to TRBJ1-3, with TRBD1 as a possible D gene (5 bases). Trimming cost V 4 bases and J 2 bases, with 12 bases left between them. The CDR3 extends over 15 amino acids. Looked up from germline, CDR1 is SGHTA and CDR2 is FQGNSA. In DNA, the CDR3 is TGTGCCAGCAGCTCTCCTCTACAGGCTGGAAACACCATATATTTT. This gives the protein CASSSPLQAGNTIYF.

The V and J genes are TRBV5-5 and TRBJ1-1; no clear D gene. The length of the CDR3 is 13 residues. V dropped 3 bases and J dropped 1 base, with 7 bases sitting between them. Germline loops: CDR1 SGHKS, CDR2 YYEKEE (reference sequence). The CDR3 here is CASSSYPNTEAFF. The CDR3 DNA reads TGTGCCAGCAGCTCCTACCCGAACACTGAAGCTTTCTTT. Together with reference TRBV5-5 and TRBJ1-1, the CDR3 gives the full variable domain: DAGVTQSPTHLIKTRGQQVTLRCSPISGHKSVSWYQQVLGQGPQFIFQYYEKEERGRGNFPDRFSARQFPNYSSELNVNALLLGDSALYLCASSSYPNTEAFFGQGTRLTVV.

The V gene is TRBV7-2, the J gene TRBJ2-3, with a tentative D call TRBD2 (7 bases). The CDR3 sequence is 15 residues long. Germline values: CDR1 SGHTA, CDR2 FQGNSA. V dropped 0 bases and J dropped 4 bases, with 11 bases sitting between them. CDR3 nucleotide sequence: TGTGCCAGCAGCTTAGCGTGGGGGGGCGCAGATACGCAGTATTTT. It encodes CASSLAWGGADTQYF. Based on the CDR3 plus reference TRBV7-2 and TRBJ2-3, the full variable domain is GAGVSQSPSNKVTEKGKDVELRCDPISGHTALYWYRQSLGQGLEFLIYFQGNSAPDKSGLPSDRFSAERTGGSVSTLTIQRTQQEDSAVYLCASSLAWGGADTQYFGPGTRLTVL.

This clone has a single count. The chain is built from TRBV5-4 and TRBJ2-5, with 8 bases lining up with TRBD1. Trimming at V came to 3 bases and at J to 2 bases, leaving 0 bases not matched to a gene. This CDR3 has 13 amino acids. Germline CDR1 reads SGHNT; CDR2 reads YYREEE (reference sequence). The CDR3 DNA reads TGTGCCAGCAGCTGGGACAGGCAAGAGACCCAGTACTTC. This codes for CASSWDRQETQYF. Drawing the rest from reference TRBV5-4 and TRBJ2-5, the complete variable domain is ETGVTQSPTHLIKTRGQQVTLRCSSQSGHNTVSWYQQALGQGPQFIFQYYREEENGRGNFPPRFSGLQFPNYSSELNVNALELDDSALYLCASSWDRQETQYFGPGTRLLVL.

The genes are TRBV4-1 and TRBJ2-5, with D tentatively TRBD1 (6 bases). CDR1 and CDR2 from the germline V gene are MGHRA and YSYEKL. The CDR3 covers 15 residues. The V end was cut by 5 bases, the J end by 1 base, with 14 bases between. The CDR3 nucleotides read TGCGCCAGCAGCTACTACGGGACACCCCAAGAGACCCAGTACTTC. Residues: CASSYYGTPQETQYF.

J is TRBJ1-2 and V is TRBV11-3, with TRBD1 matching 7 bases. The J segment lost 6 bases and the V segment lost 5 bases, leaving 3 bases of the junction unmatched. The CDR3 is 12 residues long. The V gene's germline CDR1 is SGHNT and CDR2 YENEEA. The CDR3 loop is CASSLTGDGYTF. The CDR3, as DNA: TGTGCCAGCAGCCTAACAGGGGATGGCTACACCTTC.

This clone was recorded a few times. This sequence joins TRBV9 and TRBJ2-5; 9 nucleotides match TRBD1. J gave up 4 bases and V 0 bases, and 10 bases lay outside the gene matches. This CDR3 spans 17 amino acids. CDR1 is SGDLS and CDR2 is YYNGEE in the germline V gene. Here the CDR3 DNA reads TGTGCCAGCAGCGTAGCAGACAGGGGGGTAACGGGAGAGACCCAGTACTTC. Protein product: CASSVADRGVTGETQYF.

The CDR3 region is CASSDRGTSYNSPLHF. For the CDR3, the DNA is TGTGCCAGCAGCGACCGGGGGACCTCCTATAATTCACCCCTCCACTTT. The chain links TRBV11-2 to TRBJ1-6; D is perhaps TRBD1 (5 bases). The germline V and J ends were trimmed by 5 bases and 0 bases, with 11 bases remaining between them. The CDR3 loop spans 16 amino acids. The germline V gene has CDR1 SGHAT and CDR2 FQNNGV. The whole variable domain, remainder taken from reference TRBV11-2 and TRBJ1-6, is EAGVAQSPRYKIIEKRQSVAFWCNPISGHATLYWYQQILGQGPKLLIQFQNNGVVDDSQLPKDRFSAERLKGVDSTLKIQPAKLEDSAVYLCASSDRGTSYNSPLHFGNGTRLTVT.

The chain has TRBV24-1 and TRBJ2-5; 11 bases line up with TRBD1. The CDR3 totals 14 residues. Germline V gives CDR1 KGHDR, CDR2 SFDVKD. The ends lost 4 bases at V and 7 bases at J; junction bases unmatched: 4. DNA of the CDR3: TGTGCCACCAGTGACTCCGGGACAGGGGGGACCCAGTACTTC. Encoded protein: CATSDSGTGGTQYF.

The CDR3 coding sequence is TGTGCCAGCAGCCGAGACGCGACAGGGGGGAGAAACACCATATATTTT. It yields the protein CASSRDATGGRNTIYF. The gene calls are TRBV14 and TRBJ1-3, with 9 bases that match TRBD1. The CDR3 is 16 residues long. Germline V CDR1 and CDR2: SGHDN, FVKESK. The ends lost 4 bases at V and 5 bases at J; junction bases unmatched: 9.

The chain recombines TRBV9 with TRBJ1-1; 7 bases match TRBD1. After removal of 2 bases from V and 0 bases from J, the junction contained 4 bases not matched to a gene. Germline lookup yields CDR1 SGDLS and CDR2 YYNGEE. The CDR3 extends over 15 amino acids. CDR3 amino acids: CASSVRTGVNTEAFF. The DNA of the CDR3 is TGTGCCAGCAGCGTTCGTACAGGGGTGAACACTGAAGCTTTCTTT.

This chain joins TRBV7-2 and TRBJ1-4; D is undetermined. This CDR3 is 16 amino acids long. V was cut by 4 bases and J by 0 bases, with 12 bases left in between. The germline V gene has CDR1 SGHTA and CDR2 FQGNSA. The CDR3 spells CASSSQSTTTNEKLFF. Written as DNA, the CDR3 is TGTGCCAGCAGCTCCCAATCGACAACAACTAATGAAAAACTGTTTTTT.

The chain recombines TRBV28 with TRBJ2-1; D perhaps matches TRBD2 (6 bases). The CDR3 sequence is 15 residues long. The germline CDR1 and CDR2 sequences are MDHEN and SYDVKM. Trimming took off 3 bases at V and 5 bases at J, with 14 bases between the two ends. The CDR3 nucleotides are TGTGCCAGCAGTTTGATTACTAGCAGCAACAATGAGCAGTTCTTC. As protein: CASSLITSSNNEQFF.

CDR3 in DNA: TGTGCCAGCAGCGTAGAGGGGGTAGGACAGCCACCTTATCCGCAATCGAAATATTCCCAGCATTTT. Its protein is CASSVEGVGQPPYPQSKYSQHF. J is TRBJ1-5 and V is TRBV9; D possibly corresponds to TRBD1 (6 bases). Germline loops: CDR1 SGDLS, CDR2 YYNGEE. The V end lost 0 bases, the J end lost 11 bases, and 39 bases lay between the germline ends. This CDR3 is built from 22 residues.

This rearrangement joins TRBV7-2 to TRBJ2-3, with D tentatively TRBD2 (5 bases). The CDR3 runs to 15 residues. The V end lost 2 bases, the J end lost 0 bases, and 9 bases lay between the germline ends. Germline V gene lookup returns CDR1 SGHTA and CDR2 FQGNSA. CDR3 DNA: TGTGCCAGCAGCTTAACTAGTACAAGCACAGATACGCAGTATTTT. It specifies CASSLTSTSTDTQYF.

The chain carries TRBV7-9 and TRBJ1-1, with 10 positions matching TRBD1. The CDR3 totals 14 residues. CDR1 is SEHNR and CDR2 is FQNEAQ in the germline V gene (reference sequence). V lost 1 base, J lost 8 bases, and 4 bases stayed unmatched. This CDR3 reads CASSLDPGQGEAFF. The CDR3 DNA is TGTGCCAGCAGCTTAGACCCGGGACAGGGGGAAGCTTTCTTT.

The genes are TRBV3-1 (or the pseudogene TRBV3-2) and TRBJ1-2, with D maybe TRBD1 (5 bases). V was pared by 1 base and J by 4 bases, with 7 bases between. Germline assignment: CDR1 LGHDT and CDR2 YNNKEL (reference sequence). This CDR3 has 13 amino acids. CDR3 DNA: TGTGCCAGCAGCCAAGCAGGGTCCTATGGCTACACCTTC. Its translation is CASSQAGSYGYTF.

The chain employs TRBV3-1 (or the pseudogene TRBV3-2) and TRBJ2-7; TRBD1 aligns across 7 bases. Trimming cost V 3 bases and J 7 bases; bases outside gene matches: 15. Per germline, CDR1 LGHDT and CDR2 YNNKEL (reference sequence). The CDR3 extends over 16 amino acids. The CDR3 sequence is CASSHRPGQIPGEQYF. CDR3 sequence (DNA): TGTGCCAGCAGCCACCGACCGGGACAGATCCCTGGGGAGCAGTACTTC.

The chain recombines TRBV29-1 with TRBJ2-1, with D unresolved. There are 11 residues in the CDR3. Per the germline V gene, CDR1 is SQVTM and CDR2 is ANQGSEA. Trimming removed 8 bases at V and 8 bases at J, with 13 bases between. The DNA of the CDR3 is TGCAGCCCCCTCATTAACTATGAGCAGTTCTTC. Protein sequence: CSPLINYEQFF.

The V and J genes are TRBV5-1 and TRBJ2-1; TRBD1 matches at 7 bases. The CDR3 runs to 16 residues. Per the germline V gene, CDR1 is SGHRS and CDR2 is YFSETQ. With 4 bases clipped from V and 6 bases from J, the junction kept 13 bases outside the gene matches. CDR3 residues: CASSLPGTALLNEQFF. CDR3 sequence (DNA): TGCGCCAGCAGCCTACCCGGGACAGCTTTGCTCAATGAGCAGTTCTTC.